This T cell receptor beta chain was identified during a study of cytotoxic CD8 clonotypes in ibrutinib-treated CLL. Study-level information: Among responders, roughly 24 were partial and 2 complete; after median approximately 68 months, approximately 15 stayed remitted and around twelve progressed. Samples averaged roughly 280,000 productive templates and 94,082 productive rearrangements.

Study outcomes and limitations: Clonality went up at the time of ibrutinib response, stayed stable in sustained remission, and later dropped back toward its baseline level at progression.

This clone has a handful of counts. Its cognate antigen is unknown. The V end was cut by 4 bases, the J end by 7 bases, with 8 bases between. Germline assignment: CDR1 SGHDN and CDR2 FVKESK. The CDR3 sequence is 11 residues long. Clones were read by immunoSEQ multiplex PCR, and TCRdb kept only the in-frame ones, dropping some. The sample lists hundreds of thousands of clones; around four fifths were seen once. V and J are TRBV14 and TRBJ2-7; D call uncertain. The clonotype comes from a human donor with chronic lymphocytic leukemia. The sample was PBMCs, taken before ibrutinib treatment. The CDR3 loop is CASSPPREQYF. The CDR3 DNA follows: TGTGCCAGCAGCCCTCCTAGAGAGCAGTACTTC.